This TCR beta chain was obtained from a study of blood T cell repertoires in COVID-19. Study summary: The study drew acute and convalescent COVID-19 samples from the United States, Italy and Spain. PBMCs, B-cell-depleted T cells, or T cells provided the cDNA or gDNA that made up the material.

Profiled with immunoSEQ multiplex PCR; TCRdb holds only in-frame clones, not every one. The sample carries over 200,000 clones, roughly nine tenths recorded once. This clone has just a few counts. The sequence derives from a human donor in a cohort exposed to, infected with or recovered from COVID-19 (not recorded which). The donor label of this sample is uncertain. The sequenced sample consisted of PBMCs or T cells enriched from blood (not recorded which).

DNA for the CDR3: TGCGCCAGCAGCTTGTCGTTAGGGGCCCCCCCCGATACGCAGTATTTT. This translates into CASSLSLGAPPDTQYF. V and J are TRBV5-1 and TRBJ2-3; tentative D call: TRBD1 (5 bases). This CDR3 has 16 residues. V dropped 1 base and J dropped 6 bases, with 18 bases sitting between them. Germline CDR1 reads SGHRS; CDR2 reads YFSETQ.